One sample yielded the 5 T cell receptor beta chains listed below, sequenced in a study of identical twins (dated by TCRdb to about 2016). Library preparation used 5' RACE. The run used an Illumina HiSeq 2000. TCRdb reprocessed the public reads (quality trimming at Q25 with fastp, clone calling with MiXCR) and kept in-frame beta chains. Each entry merges the rows of one CDR3 protein and shows their most common DNA and genes. This sample holds 600,000 to 850,000 distinct CDR3 sequences; 15% to 20% were observed only once. The ten biggest clones cover approximately 14% of the sample. Separately, the same data were catalogued under a study of T cells expressing NK-cell markers.

The sample consisted of PBMCs. The origin of the receptors is a woman aged 18-35 years in good health.

J is TRBJ1-5 and V is TRBV20-1, with 9 bases that match TRBD1. The CDR3 is 14 amino acids. Germline-derived CDR1 and CDR2 are DFQATT and SNEGSKA (reference sequence). The V and J ends lost 5 bases and 3 bases, in that order; junction bases with no gene match: 5. DNA of the CDR3: TGCAGTGCTGAGACAGGGGGTAACAATCAGCCCCAGCATTTT. It translates to CSAETGGNNQPQHF.

The V gene is TRBV20-1, the J gene TRBJ2-1; D is perhaps TRBD1 (5 bases). CDR3 length: 15 residues. Germline CDR1 is DFQATT and CDR2 is SNEGSKA (reference sequence). V shed 2 bases and J shed 0 bases, with 11 bases lying between them. The chain's CDR3 is CSARLTGASYNEQFF. CDR3 nucleotides: TGCAGTGCTAGATTAACAGGAGCCTCCTACAATGAGCAGTTCTTC.

The rearrangement uses TRBV12-5 and TRBJ2-2, with D perhaps TRBD1 (6 bases). V lost 6 bases and J 1 base, leaving 12 bases between the germline ends. CDR1 and CDR2 (germline): LGHNT, FRNRAP. This CDR3 comprises 15 residues. In DNA, the CDR3 is TGTGCTAGTGGACCTGACAGGAGGAACACCGGGGAGCTGTTTTTT. It encodes CASGPDRRNTGELFF.

This clonotype was observed a handful of times. V is TRBV20-1 and J is TRBJ2-3; 12 bases are a match to TRBD2. The V gene's germline CDR1 is DFQATT and CDR2 SNEGSKA (reference sequence). After removal of 5 bases from V and 0 bases from J, the junction contained 15 bases not matched to a gene. This CDR3 comprises 19 residues. CDR3 coding DNA: TGCAGTGCTCTCCTGGAACTAGCGGGGGGCCATCCTAGCACAGATACGCAGTATTTT. This gives the protein CSALLELAGGHPSTDTQYF.

The chain couples TRBV5-1 to TRBJ2-7; D remains ambiguous. Per germline, CDR1 SGHRS and CDR2 YFSETQ. V was trimmed by 0 bases and J by 5 bases, leaving 24 bases between them. CDR3 length equals 18 residues. The CDR3 DNA is TGCGCCAGCAGCTTGGGAAGGGAATTTGGCTCAGCCCTTGACGAGCAGTACTTC. Residues: CASSLGREFGSALDEQYF.